This T cell receptor (beta chain) emerged from a study of T-cell memory formation after mild COVID-19 (dated by TCRdb to about 2021). Describing the broader study: TCR sequence clusters from the two donors were largely donor specific. The cohort comprised two young, previously healthy adult volunteers, one female and one male. T-cell clones expanding and contracting after mild COVID-19 in two donors were tracked by longitudinal TCRalpha and TCRbeta repertoire sequencing. Study-wide conclusions, independent of this receptor: The second-wave clones that peaked on day 37 were not confirmed to be SARS-CoV-2 specific. The detection of some responding clones in pre-infection memory suggests that pre-existing cross-reactive memory T cells joined the SARS-CoV-2 response. Contracting CD4+ clones turned up mainly in the CM and EM memory subsets, whereas EMRA was where CD8+ clones were enriched. From day 15 to 85, contracting clones showed balanced CD4/CD8 phenotypes, whereas a second wave of clones that expanded from day 15 to 37 leaned towards CD4+. The study included only a couple of mild cases, and larger cohorts that include severe cases with pre-infection samples were judged to be necessary.

Ficoll-Paque density gradient centrifugation was used to isolate PBMCs. Instrument on record: Illumina NovaSeq 6000. TCRalpha and TCRbeta cDNA libraries were constructed by 5'RACE with constant-segment primers, with sample barcodes and unique molecular identifiers being introduced. Trizol reagent was used to extract RNA from every sample. Library amplification was performed in two PCR steps, and a second sample barcode and Illumina TruSeq adapters were introduced in the second step. Sequencing of the libraries was done on an Illumina NovaSeq, producing 2 x 150 bp paired-end reads. Turning to the authors' computational methods: Reads were demultiplexed and collapsed into UMI-guided consensus sequences with migec v1.2.7. Using mixcr v2.1.11, UMI consensuses were aligned to TRA and TRB V and J templates and then assembled into clonotypes. Expanded or contracted clonotypes were those called significant by both edgeR and NoisET, with noise models trained on biological replicates. For edgeR calls, a false discovery rate-adjusted p below 0.01 and a log2 fold-change threshold of 1 were applied. As an exploratory analysis of dynamics, max-normalized trajectories of the 1000 most abundant clonotypes were examined by PCA with hierarchical clustering. The CD4 or CD8 phenotype of responding clones was assigned using the separately sequenced CD4+ and CD8+ repertoires. The public reads were run again by TCRdb, first through fastp at Q25 and then through MiXCR, and only productive beta chains were kept. Here each entry gathers all rows of one CDR3 protein and keeps the most common genes and DNA. Clone size and V and J calls follow TCRdb, not the original study. The sample has just over 60,000 distinct CDR3 sequences on record, about 10% of them singletons. The ten largest clonotypes hold 0.95% to 1.3% of the sample.

The junction shows trimming of 5 bases on V and 0 bases on J, plus 13 bases between the germline ends. CDR1 is given as SEHNR and CDR2 as FQNEAQ, both from the germline V gene (reference sequence). Measured from the cysteine to the phenylalanine, the CDR3 is 16 residues long. The read is trimmed to its CDR3 DNA, 48 bases read in frame from base 1. Points on this clonotype: The specificity of this receptor is unknown. Base qualities were left out, and no much larger clone turns up one base away.

The sample consisted of PBMCs or a T cell subset sorted from them (not recorded which). The rearrangement joined TRBV7-9 to TRBJ2-2; no confident D gene assignment can be made. This TCR derives from a man aged 18-30 years who had mild COVID-19 (a few samples of this study predate the infection). The sample titles of this study are shuffled in the database, so cell type and time point are left out; the donor was told from shared clones. The CDR3 protein: CASSLLPGPNTGELFF. DNA sequence: TGTGCCAGCAGCCTTCTCCCAGGCCCGAACACCGGGGAGCTGTTTTTT.